This TCR beta chain was profiled in a study of blood T cell repertoires in COVID-19 (dated by TCRdb to 2018 to 2021). Regarding the study in general: The collaborator samples originated in the United States, Italy and Spain and spanned the acute and convalescent phases of COVID-19. The samples were drawn from the first 160 participants of the ongoing ImmuneRACE study and from 1,254 subjects provided by 6 global collaborators. A de-identified subject ID, COVID-19 status, age in years and sex were almost always included in the sample metadata. HLA class I and class II types, where available, came from metadata supplied by the sample provider rather than from assay-based typing. The repertoires were released in a freely available public database intended as a resource for research on the immune response to SARS-CoV-2. The prospective study material was composed of cDNA or gDNA derived from T cells, B-cell-depleted T cells, or PBMCs. The dataset comprised deeply sampled blood TCRbeta repertoires from subjects exposed to, actively infected with, or recovered from COVID-19. Beyond this particular receptor, the publication reports: How much clinical and demographic metadata was included differed by source and by participant, and the metadata was provided uncurated.

From V the trimming removes 11 bases and from J it removes 1 base, while the gene matches leave 10 bases of the junction unaccounted for. The CDR3 numbers 15 residues from cysteine through phenylalanine. The only DNA kept is the CDR3, 45 bases in frame from the first base. Taken from the germline V gene, the CDR1 and CDR2 loops are MNHEY and SVGAGI. On this clone: The target of this receptor is not known. No base-level quality is on record; no much larger clone is a single base apart.

TCRbeta CDR3 regions were amplified from genomic DNA using the immunoSEQ Assay, a bias-controlled multiplex PCR. Concerning the study's data processing: The number of nucleated cells in each sample was estimated by amplification of reference gene primers within the assay. Sequence reads were collapsed and filtered to measure the absolute abundance of every unique TCRbeta CDR3 rearrangement. Productive Simpson clonality was computed per sample as the square root of Simpson's diversity index over productive rearrangements. The table comes from immuneACCESS by way of TCRdb, which keeps in-frame sequences with V and J called. Part of the clones is missing from these tables; in studies checked, under half for an unresolved V gene and the rest for unknown reasons. V and J calls and clone size come straight from that table; D and trimming were deduced from the DNA. The sample contains 95,000 to 100,000 clones, roughly 90% of them found a single time. Jointly, the top ten make up around 4.3% of the sample.

One collaborating source in Seattle enrolled patients while the patients were actively infected and followed the patients over time throughout the course of disease. The collaborating institutions used their own protocols to collect whole blood in K2EDTA tubes. For TCRbeta analysis, collaborators shipped samples as frozen whole blood, isolated PBMCs, or DNA extracted from either of those sample types. The sequence joins TRBV6-5 to TRBJ2-7, with 11 bases aligning to TRBD2. This clonotype was sampled from a human donor with COVID-19, enrolled during active disease. The donor label of this sample is uncertain. The sample consisted of peripheral blood. The encoded CDR3 is CAGTSGTSGSYEQYF. The nucleotide sequence is given as TGTGCCGGGACTTCCGGGACTAGCGGTTCCTACGAGCAGTACTTC.